Below are 9 T cell receptor beta chains sequenced from a single sample in a study of T cells in Graves' hyperthyroidism and ophthalmopathy. Researchers took RNA transcripts and amplified the TCR beta CDR3 regions from them. Initially, a first-round RT-PCR of the TCR CDR3 employed the HTBI primer set. Each CDR3 protein gets one entry after TCRdb re-called the multiplex PCR reads with MiXCR. The sample holds about 270,000 distinct CDR3 sequences, about 20% seen once. Source material: blood. The receptors were sampled from a man aged 30-40 years with Graves' ophthalmopathy.

V and J are TRBV28 and TRBJ2-5, with D unresolved. The CDR3 covers 14 residues. CDR1 and CDR2 (germline): MDHEN, SYDVKM. The V gene lost 2 bases and the J gene lost 0 bases, with 7 bases spanning the gap. CDR3 in amino acids: CASSLQEYQETQYF. The CDR3 DNA reads TGTGCCAGCAGTTTACAGGAGTACCAAGAGACCCAGTACTTC.

This clonotype has more than one count but fewer than ten. With a much larger clone just one base away, this may be a read error. The CDR3: CASTPTGRTEAFF. As DNA, the CDR3 is TGTGCCAGCACCCCGACAGGGAGGACTGAAGCTTTCTTT. This chain links TRBV12-3 or TRBV12-4 with TRBJ1-1; 7 bases align to TRBD1. Trimming cost V 7 bases and J 5 bases; bases outside gene matches: 7. The CDR3 sequence is 13 residues long.

V usage is TRBV5-8 and J usage is TRBJ1-2; D not resolved. This CDR3 contains 13 residues. Trimming left V 0 bases short and J 8 bases short, with 11 bases between. CDR1 and CDR2 from the germline V gene are SGHTS and YDEGEE. In DNA form, the CDR3 reads TGTGCCAGCAGCTTGGGCGGGGTGGAAGGCTACACCTTC. It yields the protein CASSLGGVEGYTF.

The J gene is TRBJ2-1, the V gene TRBV6-1; tentative D call: TRBD1 (5 bases). The germline V gene encodes CDR1 MNHNS and CDR2 SASEGT. This CDR3 is 15 amino acids long. Trimming removed 1 base at V and 6 bases at J, with 13 bases between. The CDR3 protein is CASSEVRTRLNEQFF. CDR3 nucleotide sequence: TGTGCCAGCAGTGAAGTACGGACACGCCTCAATGAGCAGTTCTTC.

The chain carries TRBV27 and TRBJ1-5, with D maybe TRBD1 (5 bases). The CDR3 has 12 amino acids. Germline CDR1 and CDR2: MNHEY and SMNVEV (reference sequence). Trimming left V 3 bases short and J 9 bases short, with 9 bases between. CDR3 region: CASSFSGAPQHF. CDR3 nucleotide sequence: TGTGCCAGCAGTTTTTCCGGGGCGCCCCAGCATTTT.

This clonotype was found many times. The DNA of the CDR3 is TGTGCCAGCAGCTTCTCAGGGATGAACACTGAAGCTTTCTTT. Residues: CASSFSGMNTEAFF. The chain carries TRBV7-3 and TRBJ1-1, with D perhaps TRBD1 (5 bases). CDR3 length equals 14 residues. Germline CDR1 is SGHTA and CDR2 is FQGTGA. V lost 3 bases to trimming and J lost 0 bases, with 8 bases between them.

Ten or more counts support this clonotype. This chain joins TRBV30 and TRBJ2-7, with D possibly being TRBD1 (6 bases). CDR1 GTSNPN and CDR2 SVGIG come from the germline V gene (reference sequence). Trimming cost V 1 base and J 1 base, with 14 bases left between them. This CDR3 has 15 residues. CDR3 coding DNA: TGTGCCTGGAGTGGCATCACAGGGATATCCTACGAGCAGTACTTC. Amino acids: CAWSGITGISYEQYF.

In its sample, this clonotype was seen many times. The chain recombines TRBV20-1 with TRBJ2-5; D is perhaps TRBD2 (6 bases). Per the germline V gene, CDR1 is DFQATT and CDR2 is SNEGSKA (reference sequence). Trimming took 6 bases from V and 1 from J, leaving 12 bases between them. The CDR3 loop spans 13 amino acids. DNA of the CDR3: TGCAGTGCAGGGGCGGGGCCCCAAGAGACCCAGTACTTC. It codes for CSAGAGPQETQYF.

Remarks on this clonotype: Compared with germline, one end of the junction differs, possibly owing to a read error. The J gene is TRBJ1-3, the V gene TRBV18, with a weak D call TRBD1 (5 bases). CDR1 is KGHSH, CDR2 LQKENI, per germline. The CDR3 contains 16 residues. The CDR3 is CVSSQIQAHSGNTIYF. CDR3 nucleotides: TGTGTCAGCTCGCAAATACAGGCGCACTCTGGAAACACCATATATTTT.